This is a list of T cell receptor beta chains from one sample in a study of blood T cell repertoires in COVID-19. Sequencing used immunoSEQ multiplex PCR; TCRdb keeps in-frame clones, though not all of them. The profile shows 370,000 or so clones, about 89% of them singletons. Material for sequencing was PBMCs or T cells enriched from blood (not recorded which). The receptors shown here come from a man between 25 and 39 years old who had recovered from COVID-19. Each CDR3 is given with its conserved first and last residue. A D gene is named only where the DNA matches it firmly.

TRBD2,TRBV5-1,TRBJ2-1,CASSWPSGGGAGLNNEQFF,TGCGCCAGCAGCTGGCCCTCGGGCGGGGGGGCCGGTCTGAACAATGAGCAGTTCTTC
.,TRBV5-5,TRBJ1-5,CASSFQGYQPQHF,TGTGCCAGCAGCTTCCAGGGGTATCAGCCCCAGCATTTT
TRBD1,TRBV5-3,TRBJ1-4,CARRRGQSFPNEKLFF,TGTGCCAGAAGGCGGGGACAGAGCTTTCCTAATGAAAAACTGTTTTTT
.,TRBV6-5,TRBJ1-2,CASRIQGDYGYTF,TGTGCCAGCAGGATACAGGGTGACTATGGCTACACCTTC
TRBD1,TRBV2,TRBJ1-5,CASSGGTGVPPQHF,TGTGCCAGCAGTGGGGGGACAGGGGTCCCTCCCCAGCATTTT
TRBD1,TRBV18,TRBJ1-2,CASSSQSDRTSYGYTF,TGTGCCAGCTCATCACAATCGGACAGGACGAGCTATGGCTACACCTTC
.,TRBV5-4,TRBJ2-5,CASSFNYLGVQYF,TGTGCCAGCAGCTTTAATTATTTGGGCGTCCAGTACTTC
.,TRBV19,TRBJ1-5,CASSGDIGGSNQPQHF,TGTGCCAGTAGTGGGGACATCGGCGGGAGCAATCAGCCCCAGCATTTT
TRBD1,TRBV10-3,TRBJ1-1,CAISDSGGGSEAFF,TGTGCCATCAGTGACTCGGGAGGGGGCTCCGAAGCTTTCTTT
.,TRBV10-2,TRBJ1-1,CASSGSRGVTEAFF,TGCGCCAGCAGTGGTTCCAGGGGCGTCACTGAAGCTTTCTTT
.,TRBV6-5,TRBJ1-1,CASSTTEGNTEAFF,TGTGCCAGCAGTACGACAGAAGGGAACACTGAAGCTTTCTTT
.,TRBV6-5,TRBJ2-7,CASLAITVASYEQYF,TGTGCCAGCCTAGCGATTACGGTGGCCTCCTACGAGCAGTACTTC
.,TRBV6-5,TRBJ1-6,CASSVQGRSPLHF,TGTGCCAGCAGCGTACAGGGACGCTCACCCCTCCACTTT
TRBD1,TRBV25-1,TRBJ1-1,CASSNAGTVNTEAFF,TGTGCCAGCAGTAACGCCGGGACAGTGAACACTGAAGCTTTCTTT
TRBD2,TRBV7-2,TRBJ2-3,CASSVRPLSGGSTDTQYF,TGTGCCAGCAGCGTCCGACCACTTAGCGGGGGGAGCACAGATACGCAGTATTTT
.,TRBV19,TRBJ1-1,CASSRNSFMNTEAFF,TGTGCCAGTAGTAGGAACAGCTTCATGAACACTGAAGCTTTCTTT
.,TRBV19,TRBJ1-1,CASSIDPGTEAFF,TGTGCCAGTAGTATAGATCCGGGCACTGAAGCTTTCTTT
.,TRBV12-3/TRBV12-4,TRBJ1-5,CASSLERNQPQHF,TGTGCCAGCAGTTTGGAGAGAAATCAGCCCCAGCATTTT
TRBD2,TRBV11-2,TRBJ2-5,CASSLGGIGTSFSETQYF,TGTGCCAGCAGCTTAGGGGGTATAGGGACTAGCTTCTCGGAGACCCAGTACTTC
.,TRBV6-5,TRBJ2-5,CASSSQGQETQYF,TGTGCCAGCAGTTCTCAGGGCCAAGAGACCCAGTACTTC
TRBD2,TRBV6-6,TRBJ2-7,CASSRTGGGYEQYF,TGTGCCAGCAGTCGTACTGGGGGAGGGTACGAGCAGTACTTC
.,TRBV12-5,TRBJ1-2,CASGIDTPSNYGYTF,TGTGCTAGTGGTATTGACACTCCTTCTAACTATGGCTACACCTTC
.,TRBV27,TRBJ1-1,CASSKASGANTEAFF,TGTGCCAGCAGCAAGGCGTCAGGGGCTAACACTGAAGCTTTCTTT
TRBD1,TRBV7-9,TRBJ1-2,CASSHAWDRDGYTF,TGTGCCAGCAGTCATGCGTGGGACAGGGATGGCTACACCTTC
.,TRBV2,TRBJ1-1,CASSEGRGWTEAFF,TGTGCCAGCAGTGAAGGCCGGGGTTGGACTGAAGCTTTCTTT
TRBD1,TRBV27,TRBJ1-5,CASSLKVSGGLSNQPQHF,TGTGCCAGCAGTTTAAAAGTCTCAGGGGGACTGAGCAATCAGCCCCAGCATTTT
.,TRBV30,TRBJ1-1,CAWSDPGRNTEAFF,TGTGCCTGGAGTGACCCGGGAAGGAACACTGAAGCTTTCTTT
TRBD1,TRBV27,TRBJ1-2,CASSLGAGGRSNYGYTF,TGTGCCAGCAGTTTAGGGGCAGGGGGAAGGTCTAACTATGGCTACACCTTC
TRBD2,TRBV2,TRBJ2-2,CASSGLAQAGELFF,TGTGCCAGCAGTGGACTAGCTCAGGCCGGGGAGCTGTTTTTT
.,TRBV19,TRBJ2-2,CASSPWTANTGELFF,TGTGCCAGTAGTCCTTGGACAGCGAACACCGGGGAGCTGTTTTTT
.,TRBV7-2,TRBJ2-1,CASALSRSSYNEQFF,TGTGCCAGCGCCCTTTCGCGGAGCTCCTACAATGAGCAGTTCTTC
.,TRBV12-3/TRBV12-4,TRBJ1-2,CASSFSQVYGYTF,TGTGCCAGCAGTTTCTCGCAGGTGTATGGCTACACCTTC
TRBD1,TRBV5-4,TRBJ1-2,CASSPWTGGPYGYTF,TGTGCCAGCAGCCCATGGACAGGGGGCCCATATGGCTACACCTTC